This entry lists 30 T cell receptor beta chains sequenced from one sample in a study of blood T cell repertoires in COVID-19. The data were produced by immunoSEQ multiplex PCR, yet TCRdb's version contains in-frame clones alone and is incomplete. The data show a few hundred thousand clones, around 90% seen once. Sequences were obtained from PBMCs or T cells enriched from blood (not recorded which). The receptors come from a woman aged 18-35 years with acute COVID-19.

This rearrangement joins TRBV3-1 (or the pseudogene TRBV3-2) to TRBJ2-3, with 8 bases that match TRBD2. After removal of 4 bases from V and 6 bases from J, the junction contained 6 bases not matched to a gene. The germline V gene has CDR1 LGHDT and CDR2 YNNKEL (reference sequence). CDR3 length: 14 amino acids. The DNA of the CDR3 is TGTGCCAGCAGCCCTCAACTAGCGGAGGATACGCAGTATTTT. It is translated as CASSPQLAEDTQYF.

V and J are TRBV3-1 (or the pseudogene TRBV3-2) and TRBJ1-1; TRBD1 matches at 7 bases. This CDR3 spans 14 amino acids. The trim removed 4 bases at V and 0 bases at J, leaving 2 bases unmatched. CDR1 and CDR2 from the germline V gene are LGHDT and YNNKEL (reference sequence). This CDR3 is CASSLGTVNTEAFF. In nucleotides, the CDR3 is TGTGCCAGCAGCCTAGGGACAGTGAACACTGAAGCTTTCTTT.

The CDR3 sequence is CATSRQGAPEQYF. DNA for the CDR3: TGTGCCACTTCCCGACAGGGGGCGCCCGAGCAGTACTTC. V is TRBV27 and J is TRBJ2-7; TRBD1 aligns across 10 bases. Germline trimming cut 10 bases from V and 6 bases from J; bases unmatched to any gene: 9. The germline V gene has CDR1 MNHEY and CDR2 SMNVEV (reference sequence). The CDR3 sequence is 13 residues long.

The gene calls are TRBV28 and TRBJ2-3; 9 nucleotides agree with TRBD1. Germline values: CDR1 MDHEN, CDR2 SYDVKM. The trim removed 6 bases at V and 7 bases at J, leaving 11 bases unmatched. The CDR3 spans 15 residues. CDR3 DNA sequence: TGTGCCAGCAGCTCAGGGGGACAGGGACGATATACGCAGTATTTT. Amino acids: CASSSGGQGRYTQYF. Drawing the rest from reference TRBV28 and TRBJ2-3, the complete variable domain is DVKVTQSSRYLVKRTGEKVFLECVQDMDHENMFWYRQDPGLGLRLIYFSYDVKMKEKGDIPEGYSVSREKKERFSLILESASTNQTSMYLCASSSGGQGRYTQYFGPGTRLTVL.

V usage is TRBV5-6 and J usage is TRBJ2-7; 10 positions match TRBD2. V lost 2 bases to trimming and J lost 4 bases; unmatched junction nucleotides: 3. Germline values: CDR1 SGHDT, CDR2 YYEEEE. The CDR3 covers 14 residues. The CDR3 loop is CASSLTSGVYEQYF. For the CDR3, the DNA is TGTGCCAGCAGCTTAACTAGCGGGGTTTACGAGCAGTACTTC.

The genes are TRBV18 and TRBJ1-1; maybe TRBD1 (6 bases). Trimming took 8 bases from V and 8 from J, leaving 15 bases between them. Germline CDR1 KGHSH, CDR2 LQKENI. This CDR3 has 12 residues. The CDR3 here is CASAPGVREAFF. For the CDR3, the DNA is TGTGCCAGCGCCCCAGGGGTTAGAGAAGCTTTCTTT.

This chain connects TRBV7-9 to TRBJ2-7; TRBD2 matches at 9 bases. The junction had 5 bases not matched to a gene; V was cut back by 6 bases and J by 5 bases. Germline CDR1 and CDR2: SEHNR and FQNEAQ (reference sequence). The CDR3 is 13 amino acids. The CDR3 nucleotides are TGTGCCAGCAGGGGGGCTAGCGGGAACGAGCAGTACTTC. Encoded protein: CASRGASGNEQYF.

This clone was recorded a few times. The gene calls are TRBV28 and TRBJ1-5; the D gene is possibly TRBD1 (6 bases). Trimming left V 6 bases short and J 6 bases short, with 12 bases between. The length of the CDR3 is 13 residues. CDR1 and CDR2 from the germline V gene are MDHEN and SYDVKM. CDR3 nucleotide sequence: TGTGCCAGCAGGGAACAGGGCGGTCAGCCCCAGCATTTT. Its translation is CASREQGGQPQHF.

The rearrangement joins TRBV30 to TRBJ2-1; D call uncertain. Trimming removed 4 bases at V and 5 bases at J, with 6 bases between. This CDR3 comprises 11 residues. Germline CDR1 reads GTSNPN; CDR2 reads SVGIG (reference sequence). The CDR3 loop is CAWTSHNEQFF. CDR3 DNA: TGTGCCTGGACTAGTCACAATGAGCAGTTCTTC.

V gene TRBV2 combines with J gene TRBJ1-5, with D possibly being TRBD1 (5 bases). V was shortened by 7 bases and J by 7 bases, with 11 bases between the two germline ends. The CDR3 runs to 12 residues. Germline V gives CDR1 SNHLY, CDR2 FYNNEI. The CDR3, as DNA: TGTGCCAGCATGGCAGGGAACCAGCCCCAGCATTTT. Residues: CASMAGNQPQHF.

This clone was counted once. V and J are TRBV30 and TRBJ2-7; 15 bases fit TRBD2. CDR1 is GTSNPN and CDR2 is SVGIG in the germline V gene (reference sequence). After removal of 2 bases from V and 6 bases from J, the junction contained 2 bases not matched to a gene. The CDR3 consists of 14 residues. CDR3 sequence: CAWSWGLAGGEQYF. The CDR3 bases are TGTGCCTGGAGTTGGGGACTAGCGGGAGGCGAGCAGTACTTC.

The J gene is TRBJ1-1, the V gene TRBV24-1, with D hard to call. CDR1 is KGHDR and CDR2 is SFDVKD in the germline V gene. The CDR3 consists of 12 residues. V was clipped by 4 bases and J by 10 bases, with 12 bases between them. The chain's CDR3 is CATSDEGLGAFF. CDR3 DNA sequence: TGTGCCACCAGTGACGAGGGTTTGGGAGCTTTCTTT.

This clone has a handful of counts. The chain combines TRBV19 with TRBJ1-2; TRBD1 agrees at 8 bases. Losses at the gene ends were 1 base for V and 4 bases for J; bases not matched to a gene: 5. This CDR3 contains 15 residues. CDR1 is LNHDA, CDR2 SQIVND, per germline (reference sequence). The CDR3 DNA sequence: TGTGCCAGTAGTATAGTGACAGGGGATCTCTATGGCTACACCTTC. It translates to CASSIVTGDLYGYTF. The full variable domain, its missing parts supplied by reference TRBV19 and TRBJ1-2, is DGGITQSPKYLFRKEGQNVTLSCEQNLNHDAMYWYRQDPGQGLRLIYYSQIVNDFQKGDIAEGYSVSREKKESFPLTVTSAQKNPTAFYLCASSIVTGDLYGYTFGSGTRLTVV.

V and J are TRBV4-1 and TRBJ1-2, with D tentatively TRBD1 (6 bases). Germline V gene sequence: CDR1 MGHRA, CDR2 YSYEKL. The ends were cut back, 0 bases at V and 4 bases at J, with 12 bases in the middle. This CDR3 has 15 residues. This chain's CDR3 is CASSQEKQGFYGYTF. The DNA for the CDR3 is TGCGCCAGCAGCCAAGAAAAGCAGGGGTTCTATGGCTACACCTTC.

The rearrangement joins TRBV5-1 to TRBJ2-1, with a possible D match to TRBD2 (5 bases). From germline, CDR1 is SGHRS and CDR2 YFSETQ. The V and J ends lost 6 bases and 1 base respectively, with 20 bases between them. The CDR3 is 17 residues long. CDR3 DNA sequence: TGCGCCAGCAACCCGATCGAGGGCGGAGCATCCTACAATGAGCAGTTCTTC. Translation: CASNPIEGGASYNEQFF.

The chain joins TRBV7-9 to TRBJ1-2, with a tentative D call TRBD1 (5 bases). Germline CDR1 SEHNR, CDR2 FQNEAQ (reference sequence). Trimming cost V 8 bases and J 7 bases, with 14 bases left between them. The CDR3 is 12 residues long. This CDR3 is CASSMAGVGYTF. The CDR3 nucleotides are TGTGCCAGCTCCATGGCGGGGGTTGGCTACACCTTC.

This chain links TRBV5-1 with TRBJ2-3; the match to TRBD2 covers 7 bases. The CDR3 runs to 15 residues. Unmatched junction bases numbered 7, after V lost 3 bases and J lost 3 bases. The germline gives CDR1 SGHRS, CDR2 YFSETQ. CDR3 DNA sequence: TGCGCCAGCAGCTCTCCGGGGGGTTGGACAGATACGCAGTATTTT. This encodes CASSSPGGWTDTQYF.

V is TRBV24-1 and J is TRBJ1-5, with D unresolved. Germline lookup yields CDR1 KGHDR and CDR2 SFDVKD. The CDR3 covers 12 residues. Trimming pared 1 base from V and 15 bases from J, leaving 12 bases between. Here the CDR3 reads CATSDFGRDRHF. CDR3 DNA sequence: TGTGCCACCAGTGATTTTGGGAGGGATCGGCATTTT.

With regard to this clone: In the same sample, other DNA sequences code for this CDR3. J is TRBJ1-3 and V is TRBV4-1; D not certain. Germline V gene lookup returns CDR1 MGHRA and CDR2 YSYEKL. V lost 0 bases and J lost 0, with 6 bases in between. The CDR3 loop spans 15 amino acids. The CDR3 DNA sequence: TGCGCCAGCAGCCAAGAAGGCGGCTCTGGAAACACCATATATTTT. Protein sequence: CASSQEGGSGNTIYF.

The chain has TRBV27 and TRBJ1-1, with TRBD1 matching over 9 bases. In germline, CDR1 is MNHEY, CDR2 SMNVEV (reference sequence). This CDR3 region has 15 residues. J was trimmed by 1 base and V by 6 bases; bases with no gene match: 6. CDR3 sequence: CASRTVDRGNTEAFF. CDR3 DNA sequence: TGTGCCAGCAGAACCGTGGACAGGGGGAACACTGAAGCTTTCTTT.

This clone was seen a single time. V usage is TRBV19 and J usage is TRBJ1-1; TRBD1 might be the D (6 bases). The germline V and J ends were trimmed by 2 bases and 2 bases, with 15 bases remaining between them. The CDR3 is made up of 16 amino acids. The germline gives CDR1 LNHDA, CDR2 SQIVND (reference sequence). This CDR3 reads CASSIPQGRYNTEAFF. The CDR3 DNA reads TGTGCCAGTAGTATACCGCAGGGGCGTTACAACACTGAAGCTTTCTTT.

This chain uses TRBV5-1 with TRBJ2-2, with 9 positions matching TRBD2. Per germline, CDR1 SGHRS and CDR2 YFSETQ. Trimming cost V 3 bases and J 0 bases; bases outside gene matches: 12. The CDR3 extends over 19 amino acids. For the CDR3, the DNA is TGCGCCAGCAGCTCGACTAGCGGAGACCACCCCACGAACACCGGGGAGCTGTTTTTT. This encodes CASSSTSGDHPTNTGELFF.

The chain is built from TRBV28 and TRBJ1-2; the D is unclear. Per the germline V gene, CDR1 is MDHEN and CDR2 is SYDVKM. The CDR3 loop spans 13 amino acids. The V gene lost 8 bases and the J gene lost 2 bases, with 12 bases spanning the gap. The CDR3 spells CASSKPFNYGYTF. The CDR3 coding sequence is TGTGCCAGCTCTAAACCGTTCAACTATGGCTACACCTTC.

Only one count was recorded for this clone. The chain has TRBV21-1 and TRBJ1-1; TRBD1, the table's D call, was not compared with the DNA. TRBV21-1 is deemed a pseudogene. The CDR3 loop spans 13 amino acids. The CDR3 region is CASSTEGGTEAFF. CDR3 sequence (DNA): TGTGCCAGCAGTACAGAAGGTGGCACTGAAGCTTTCTTT.

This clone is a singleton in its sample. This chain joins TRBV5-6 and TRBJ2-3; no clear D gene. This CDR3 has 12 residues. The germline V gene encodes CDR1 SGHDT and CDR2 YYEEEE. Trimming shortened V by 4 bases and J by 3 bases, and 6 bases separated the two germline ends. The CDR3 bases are TGTGCCAGCAGCCTTGTGACAGATACGCAGTATTTT. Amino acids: CASSLVTDTQYF.

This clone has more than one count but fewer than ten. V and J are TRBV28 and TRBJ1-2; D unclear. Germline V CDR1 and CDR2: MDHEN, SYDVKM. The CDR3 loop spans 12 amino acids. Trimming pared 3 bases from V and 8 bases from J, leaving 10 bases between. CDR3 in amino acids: CASSFLSWGYTF. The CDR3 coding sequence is TGTGCCAGCAGTTTTTTGAGTTGGGGCTACACCTTC.

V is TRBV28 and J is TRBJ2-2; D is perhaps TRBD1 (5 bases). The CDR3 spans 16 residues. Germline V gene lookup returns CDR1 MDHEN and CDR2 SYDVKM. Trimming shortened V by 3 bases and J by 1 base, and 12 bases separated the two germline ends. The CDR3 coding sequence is TGTGCCAGCAGTTTGGGCAGTACAGGGAACACCGGGGAGCTGTTTTTT. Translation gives CASSLGSTGNTGELFF. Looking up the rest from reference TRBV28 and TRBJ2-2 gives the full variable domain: DVKVTQSSRYLVKRTGEKVFLECVQDMDHENMFWYRQDPGLGLRLIYFSYDVKMKEKGDIPEGYSVSREKKERFSLILESASTNQTSMYLCASSLGSTGNTGELFFGEGSRLTVL.

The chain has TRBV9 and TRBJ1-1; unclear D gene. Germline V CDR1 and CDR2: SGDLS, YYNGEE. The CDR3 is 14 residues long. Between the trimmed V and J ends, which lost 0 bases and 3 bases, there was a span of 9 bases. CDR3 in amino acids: CASSVEGRDTEAFF. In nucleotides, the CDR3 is TGTGCCAGCAGCGTAGAAGGGAGGGACACTGAAGCTTTCTTT. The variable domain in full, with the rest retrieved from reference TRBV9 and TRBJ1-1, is DSGVTQTPKHLITATGQRVTLRCSPRSGDLSVYWYQQSLDQGLQFLIQYYNGEERAKGNILERFSAQQFPDLHSELNLSSLELGDSALYFCASSVEGRDTEAFFGQGTRLTVV.

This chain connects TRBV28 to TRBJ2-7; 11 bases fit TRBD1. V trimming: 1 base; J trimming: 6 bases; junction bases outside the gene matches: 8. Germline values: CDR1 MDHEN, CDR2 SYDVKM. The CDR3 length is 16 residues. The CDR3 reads CASSLSTDRGRAEQYF. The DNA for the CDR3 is TGTGCCAGCAGTTTATCCACGGACAGGGGGCGAGCCGAGCAGTACTTC. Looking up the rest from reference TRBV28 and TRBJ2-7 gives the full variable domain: DVKVTQSSRYLVKRTGEKVFLECVQDMDHENMFWYRQDPGLGLRLIYFSYDVKMKEKGDIPEGYSVSREKKERFSLILESASTNQTSMYLCASSLSTDRGRAEQYFGPGTRLTVT.

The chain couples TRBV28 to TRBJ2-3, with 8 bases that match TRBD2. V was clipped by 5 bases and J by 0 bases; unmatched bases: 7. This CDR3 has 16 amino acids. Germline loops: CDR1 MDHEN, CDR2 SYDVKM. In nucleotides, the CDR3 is TGTGCCAGCAGTCCCCTCCGGGAGGGGAGCACAGATACGCAGTATTTT. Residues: CASSPLREGSTDTQYF.